Presented here are 30 T cell receptor beta chains from one specimen sequenced in a study of long-term antiretroviral therapy in people with HIV. Sequencing used immunoSEQ v3.0 at survey level. Sequenced by immunoSEQ multiplex PCR; TCRdb stores in-frame clones only, minus some. The sample has about 14,000 clones, nearly 85% seen once. Here the sequenced sample was unsorted PBMCs, taken 1.8 years before starting antiretroviral therapy. The receptors originated from a woman in her forties with HIV.

This rearrangement joins TRBV13 to TRBJ2-2; 7 nucleotides align to TRBD2. Losses at the gene ends were 7 bases for V and 8 bases for J; bases not matched to a gene: 13. Germline assignment: CDR1 PRHDT and CDR2 FYEKMQ (reference sequence). The CDR3 is 15 residues long. CDR3 sequence (DNA): TGTGCCAGCACGCTCGCCTCAGCGGGATCGGGGGAGCTGTTTTTT. Translation: CASTLASAGSGELFF.

The rearrangement joins TRBV7-2 to TRBJ2-1, with 8 nucleotides matching TRBD1. Germline CDR1 reads SGHTA; CDR2 reads FQGNSA. Trimming cost V 3 bases and J 4 bases; bases outside gene matches: 8. This CDR3 has 16 amino acids. In nucleotides, the CDR3 is TGTGCCAGCAGCTTTCCCGCGGGACAGGTTTACAATGAGCAGTTCTTC. Translation: CASSFPAGQVYNEQFF.

This chain joins TRBV18 and TRBJ2-5; the D is unclear. CDR1 is KGHSH, CDR2 LQKENI, per germline. This CDR3 contains 13 residues. Trimming took off 6 bases at V and 5 bases at J, with 13 bases between the two ends. This chain's CDR3 is CASSQVGSETQYF. Written as DNA, the CDR3 is TGTGCCAGCTCGCAGGTGGGGTCGGAGACCCAGTACTTC.

The chain is built from TRBV9 and TRBJ2-2; possibly TRBD1 for D (6 bases). The germline CDR1 and CDR2 sequences are SGDLS and YYNGEE. Trimming removed 3 bases from V and 0 bases from J, with 9 bases in between. This CDR3 spans 15 amino acids. The CDR3 spells CASSAGTTNTGELFF. The CDR3 DNA is TGTGCCAGCAGCGCCGGGACAACGAACACCGGGGAGCTGTTTTTT.

The rearrangement joins TRBV5-6 to TRBJ2-7, with D perhaps TRBD1 (5 bases). The CDR3 has 12 amino acids. CDR1 is SGHDT, CDR2 YYEEEE, per germline. Between the trimmed V and J ends, which lost 0 bases and 7 bases, there was a span of 8 bases. CDR3 in amino acids: CASSLAQDEQYF. The DNA of the CDR3 is TGTGCCAGCAGCTTGGCACAGGATGAGCAGTACTTC.

The chain has TRBV7-9 and TRBJ2-4; D possibly uses TRBD1 or TRBD2 (6 bases each). V lost 5 bases, J lost 4 bases, and 18 bases lay in between. The CDR3 covers 16 residues. The germline CDR1 and CDR2 sequences are SEHNR and FQNEAQ (reference sequence). CDR3 in amino acids: CASSHRGAGVKNIQYF. Here the CDR3 DNA reads TGTGCCAGCAGCCATAGGGGGGCAGGGGTAAAAAACATTCAGTACTTC.

V usage is TRBV5-4 and J usage is TRBJ2-7; D is unclear. Germline V CDR1 and CDR2: SGHNT, YYREEE (reference sequence). The CDR3 has 14 residues. V was shortened by 2 bases and J by 3 bases, with 12 bases between the two germline ends. CDR3 coding DNA: TGTGCCAGCAGCTTACATCCAGAGTTCTACGAGCAGTACTTC. Protein product: CASSLHPEFYEQYF. Full variable domain (rest looked up from reference TRBV5-4 and TRBJ2-7): ETGVTQSPTHLIKTRGQQVTLRCSSQSGHNTVSWYQQALGQGPQFIFQYYREEENGRGNFPPRFSGLQFPNYSSELNVNALELDDSALYLCASSLHPEFYEQYFGPGTRLTVT.

V is TRBV27 and J is TRBJ2-1; no firm D call. This CDR3 is built from 13 residues. Trimming left V 2 bases short and J 4 bases short, with 6 bases between. Germline V gene data show CDR1 as MNHEY and CDR2 as SMNVEV (reference sequence). The CDR3 region is CASSLKPYNEQFF. The CDR3 DNA reads as TGTGCCAGCAGTTTAAAACCATACAATGAGCAGTTCTTC.

This clone occurred once. V is TRBV28 and J is TRBJ2-1, with TRBD2 matching 14 bases. CDR3 size: 17 residues. Germline trimming cut 5 bases from V and 7 bases from J; bases unmatched to any gene: 10. The V gene's germline CDR1 is MDHEN and CDR2 SYDVKM. The CDR3 reads CASSRALGLAGVNEQFF. The CDR3 DNA follows: TGTGCCAGCAGTAGGGCTCTGGGACTAGCGGGAGTAAATGAGCAGTTCTTC.

This clone has a handful of counts. The rearrangement joins TRBV19 to TRBJ2-1, with D possibly being TRBD1 or TRBD2 (5 bases each). Trimming took 5 bases from V and 2 from J, leaving 13 bases between them. CDR1 and CDR2 from the germline V gene are LNHDA and SQIVND (reference sequence). The CDR3 consists of 15 residues. The CDR3 sequence: CASSGGQGAYNEQFF. In DNA form, the CDR3 reads TGTGCCAGTAGTGGCGGGCAGGGAGCCTACAATGAGCAGTTCTTC.

The chain couples TRBV29-1 to TRBJ2-7, with D unresolved. The V end was cut by 3 bases, the J end by 3 bases, with 6 bases between. Germline CDR1 is SQVTM and CDR2 is ANQGSEA. There are 11 residues in the CDR3. The CDR3 coding sequence is TGCAGCGTTGAGTATGGCTACGAGCAGTACTTC. Its protein is CSVEYGYEQYF.

The chain recombines TRBV19 with TRBJ1-5; no firm D call. The CDR3 totals 12 residues. Germline CDR1 and CDR2: LNHDA and SQIVND (reference sequence). Trimming shortened V by 10 bases and J by 3 bases, and 10 bases separated the two germline ends. CDR3 sequence reads: CATSAHNQPQHF. The DNA of the CDR3 is TGTGCCACCTCAGCCCACAATCAGCCCCAGCATTTT.

J is TRBJ2-1 and V is TRBV7-9, with D possibly being TRBD2 (5 bases). The ends were cut back, 4 bases at V and 8 bases at J, with 21 bases in the middle. The length of the CDR3 is 16 residues. Per germline, CDR1 SEHNR and CDR2 FQNEAQ (reference sequence). In DNA form, the CDR3 reads TGTGCCAGCAGCTCCGGGCGCCAAGGGCGGCGGGATGAGCAGTTCTTC. It is translated as CASSSGRQGRRDEQFF. Variable domain in full (rest from reference TRBV7-9 and TRBJ2-1): DTGVSQNPRHKITKRGQNVTFRCDPISEHNRLYWYRQTLGQGPEFLTYFQNEAQLEKSRLLSDRFSAERPKGSFSTLEIQRTEQGDSAMYLCASSSGRQGRRDEQFFGPGTRLTVL.

The table lists this clone with a few counts. V gene TRBV6-5 combines with J gene TRBJ1-2, with TRBD1 as a possible D gene (5 bases). V shed 5 bases and J shed 10 bases, with 17 bases lying between them. This CDR3 comprises 13 residues. Per the germline V gene, CDR1 is MNHEY and CDR2 is SVGAGI. The CDR3 is CASSSPSGSHYTF. The CDR3 DNA reads as TGTGCCAGCAGTAGCCCCTCAGGGAGCCACTACACCTTC.

The rearrangement uses TRBV5-1 and TRBJ2-1; D gene unclear. Trimming removed 0 bases at V and 4 bases at J, with 8 bases between. The CDR3 spans 14 residues. Per germline, CDR1 SGHRS and CDR2 YFSETQ. The CDR3 reads CASSLALNYNEQFF. CDR3 DNA: TGCGCCAGCAGCTTGGCGCTCAATTACAATGAGCAGTTCTTC.

The CDR3 is CASSLRGGEQYF. CDR3 DNA: TGTGCCAGCAGCTTAAGAGGGGGCGAGCAGTACTTC. The chain links TRBV7-9 to TRBJ2-7, with a possible D match to TRBD1 (6 bases). Trimming left V 2 bases short and J 6 bases short, with 8 bases between. CDR3 length: 12 residues. Germline CDR1 SEHNR, CDR2 FQNEAQ (reference sequence).

This chain connects TRBV6-5 to TRBJ1-2; no reliable D call. CDR1 and CDR2 (germline): MNHEY, SVGAGI. This CDR3 region has 12 residues. V was trimmed by 6 bases and J by 0 bases, leaving 5 bases between them. CDR3 residues: CASSQSNYGYTF. In DNA, the CDR3 is TGTGCCAGCAGCCAATCTAACTATGGCTACACCTTC.

This clone turned up a few times. The chain recombines TRBV7-9 with TRBJ2-1; D is undetermined. The germline V gene encodes CDR1 SEHNR and CDR2 FQNEAQ (reference sequence). CDR3 length: 13 residues. The germline V and J ends were trimmed by 4 bases and 9 bases, with 13 bases remaining between them. CDR3 loop: CASSSTEAIEQFF. The CDR3 region has the DNA TGTGCCAGCAGCTCCACAGAGGCTATTGAGCAGTTCTTC.

The CDR3 loop reads CAWSVQGTDTQYF. CDR3 bases: TGTGCCTGGAGTGTACAGGGAACAGATACGCAGTATTTT. This sequence joins TRBV30 and TRBJ2-3, with TRBD1 as a possible D gene (6 bases). Trimming removed 0 bases at V and 3 bases at J, with 7 bases between. CDR3 size: 13 residues. Per germline, CDR1 GTSNPN and CDR2 SVGIG (reference sequence).

V is TRBV6-5 and J is TRBJ2-2; 7 nucleotides align to TRBD1. Trimming removed 7 bases from V and 1 base from J; junction bases left unmatched: 3. CDR3 length: 14 amino acids. The germline gives CDR1 MNHEY, CDR2 SVGAGI. CDR3 sequence (DNA): TGTGCCAGCAAAGGGGGCCAGAACACCGGGGAGCTGTTTTTT. Translation: CASKGGQNTGELFF.

This sequence joins TRBV28 and TRBJ1-1; D not certain. Germline V gene data show CDR1 as MDHEN and CDR2 as SYDVKM. The CDR3 length is 11 residues. Between the trimmed V and J ends, which lost 6 bases and 1 base, there was a span of 3 bases. The CDR3: CASRGNTEAFF. DNA for the CDR3: TGTGCCAGCAGAGGGAACACTGAAGCTTTCTTT.

The rearrangement joins TRBV7-5 to TRBJ2-7; the table's D call TRBD1 went unverified against the DNA. TRBV7-5 has pseudogene status. CDR3 size: 18 residues. In nucleotides, the CDR3 is TGTGTCAGAAGCTGGCGGGACAGGGCTTTTATCTTCGCCTACGAGCAGTACTTC. The encoded protein is CVRSWRDRAFIFAYEQYF.

This clone turned up a few times. This sequence joins TRBV6-6 and TRBJ2-2; a weak D match, TRBD2 (5 bases). V was cut by 5 bases and J by 1 base, with 8 bases left in between. The CDR3 sequence is 14 residues long. Germline-derived CDR1 and CDR2 are MNHNY and SVGAGI (reference sequence). The CDR3 DNA is TGTGCCAGCAGTATTAGCGTGAACACCGGGGAGCTGTTTTTT. It is translated as CASSISVNTGELFF.

This clone was seen a single time. This chain uses TRBV7-6 with TRBJ2-2; D not resolved. The CDR3 spans 12 residues. Germline CDR1 SGHVS, CDR2 FNYEAQ. V gave up 7 bases and J gave up 7 bases, with 10 bases separating them. CDR3 nucleotide sequence: TGTGCCAGCACCCCCGTAGACGGGGAGCTGTTTTTT. Translated, it gives CASTPVDGELFF. Full variable domain (outside the CDR3, taken from reference TRBV7-6 and TRBJ2-2): GAGVSQSPRYKVTKRGQDVALRCDPISGHVSLYWYRQALGQGPEFLTYFNYEAQQDKSGLPNDRFSAERPEGSISTLTIQRTEQRDSAMYRCASTPVDGELFFGEGSRLTVL.

The table lists this clone with a count of one. The chain joins TRBV5-1 to TRBJ2-2; 7 bases line up with TRBD2. This CDR3 spans 15 amino acids. Germline V gene sequence: CDR1 SGHRS, CDR2 YFSETQ. Trimming at V came to 5 bases and at J to 1 base, leaving 5 bases not matched to a gene. The CDR3 spells CASRHSGGNTGELFF. The CDR3 DNA reads TGCGCCAGCAGACACTCGGGAGGGAACACCGGGGAGCTGTTTTTT.

This sequence joins TRBV6-6 and TRBJ2-6; perhaps TRBD2 as D (5 bases). The CDR3 length is 16 residues. CDR1 is MNHNY, CDR2 SVGAGI, per germline (reference sequence). The V end was cut by 4 bases, the J end by 0 bases, with 10 bases between. In nucleotides, the CDR3 is TGTGCCAGCAGTTGGTCGGGGAACTCTGGGGCCAACGTCCTGACTTTC. It yields the protein CASSWSGNSGANVLTF.

J is TRBJ2-7 and V is TRBV7-9; perhaps TRBD1 as D (6 bases). Germline assignment: CDR1 SEHNR and CDR2 FQNEAQ (reference sequence). Trimming stripped 1 base from V and 7 bases from J, with 20 bases between. The CDR3 loop spans 16 amino acids. Written as DNA, the CDR3 is TGTGCCAGCAGCTTAGTACGGGGACATCTCGGTGGGGAGCAGTACTTC. This encodes CASSLVRGHLGGEQYF.

This chain connects TRBV6-1 to TRBJ1-2, with D maybe TRBD1 (6 bases). Germline V gives CDR1 MNHNS, CDR2 SASEGT. Trimming took off 2 bases at V and 4 bases at J, with 17 bases between the two ends. The CDR3 length is 16 residues. DNA of the CDR3: TGTGCCAGCAGTGAATGGGGGGGCCAATTCCTCTATGGCTACACCTTC. Its protein product is CASSEWGGQFLYGYTF.

The chain has TRBV9 and TRBJ1-2, with D unresolved. V shed 2 bases and J shed 8 bases, with 13 bases lying between them. The CDR3 consists of 13 residues. Germline values: CDR1 SGDLS, CDR2 YYNGEE. This chain's CDR3 is CASSVQEGGGYTF. CDR3 nucleotide sequence: TGTGCCAGCAGCGTCCAAGAGGGCGGAGGCTACACCTTC.

The chain joins TRBV4-3 to TRBJ2-3; a weak D match, TRBD1 (6 bases). The CDR3 extends over 15 amino acids. Per germline, CDR1 LGHNA and CDR2 YSLEER. V was cut by 1 base and J by 2 bases, with 10 bases left in between. CDR3 in DNA: TGCGCCAGCAGCCAAGCGGGACATTACACAGATACGCAGTATTTT. Protein: CASSQAGHYTDTQYF.